This TCR beta chain was recorded in a study of T cells in Graves' hyperthyroidism and ophthalmopathy. This clonotype has at least ten counts. The junction departs from germline at one end; a sequencing error may be responsible. The length of the CDR3 is 13 residues. Germline CDR1 is SQVTM and CDR2 is ANQGSEA. The source material, RNA transcripts, was used to amplify TCR beta CDR3 regions. RT-PCR in the first round (using the HTBI primer set) targeted the TCR CDR3. TCRdb passed the multiplex PCR reads through MiXCR, listing each CDR3 protein once. The sample has some 360,000 distinct CDR3 sequences, roughly 20% seen once; the top ten hold around a sixth.

This TCR derives from a woman aged 40 to 50 with Graves' ophthalmopathy. Sequenced material: blood. The chain combines TRBV29-1 with TRBJ1-1; 10 bases fit TRBD1. CDR3 region: CSVGRDRGREGFF. Written as DNA, the CDR3 is TGCAGCGTTGGCCGGGACAGGGGACGGGAAGGTTTCTTT.